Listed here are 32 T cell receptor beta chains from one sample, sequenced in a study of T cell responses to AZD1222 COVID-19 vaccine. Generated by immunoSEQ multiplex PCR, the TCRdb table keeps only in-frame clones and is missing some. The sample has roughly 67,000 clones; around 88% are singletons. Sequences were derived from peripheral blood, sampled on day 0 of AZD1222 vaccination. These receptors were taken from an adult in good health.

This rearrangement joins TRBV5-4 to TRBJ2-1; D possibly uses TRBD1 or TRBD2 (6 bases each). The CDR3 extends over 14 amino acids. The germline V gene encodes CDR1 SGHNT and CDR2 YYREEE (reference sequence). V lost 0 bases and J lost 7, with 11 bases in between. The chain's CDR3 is CASSLVGGRNEQFF. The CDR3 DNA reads TGTGCCAGCAGCTTGGTGGGGGGCCGAAATGAGCAGTTCTTC.

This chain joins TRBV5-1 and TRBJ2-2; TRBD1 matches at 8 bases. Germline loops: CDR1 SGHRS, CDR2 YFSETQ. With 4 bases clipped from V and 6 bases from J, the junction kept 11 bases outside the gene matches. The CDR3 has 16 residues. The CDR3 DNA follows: TGCGCCAGCAGCGCGGGGACAGGAAGTCGGCCCGGGGAGCTGTTTTTT. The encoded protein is CASSAGTGSRPGELFF.

CDR3 region: CASRPPGTEAFF. The CDR3 coding sequence is TGTGCCAGCAGACCACCCGGCACTGAAGCTTTCTTT. This chain joins TRBV6-6 and TRBJ1-1, with D hard to call. This CDR3 has 12 amino acids. The germline V and J ends were trimmed by 6 bases and 4 bases, with 9 bases remaining between them. CDR1 is MNHNY and CDR2 is SVGAGI in the germline V gene (reference sequence).

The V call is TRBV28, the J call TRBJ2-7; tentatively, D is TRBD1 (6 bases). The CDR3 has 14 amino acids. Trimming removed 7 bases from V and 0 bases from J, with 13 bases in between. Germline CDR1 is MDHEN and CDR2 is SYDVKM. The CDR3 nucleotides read TGTGCCAGCATCAAAAGGGGACACTCCTACGAGCAGTACTTC. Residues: CASIKRGHSYEQYF.

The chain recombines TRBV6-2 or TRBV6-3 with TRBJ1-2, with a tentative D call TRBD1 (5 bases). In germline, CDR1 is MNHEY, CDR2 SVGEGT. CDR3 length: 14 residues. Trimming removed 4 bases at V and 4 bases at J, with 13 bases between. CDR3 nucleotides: TGTGCCAGCAGTTTTTCGGGGACGATCTATGGCTACACCTTC. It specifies CASSFSGTIYGYTF.

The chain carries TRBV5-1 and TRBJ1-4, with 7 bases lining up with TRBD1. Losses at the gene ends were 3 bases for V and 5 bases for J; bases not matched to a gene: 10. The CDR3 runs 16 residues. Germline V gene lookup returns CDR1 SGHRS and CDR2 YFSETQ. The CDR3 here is CASSSTGAGSNEKLFF. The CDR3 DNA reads TGCGCCAGCAGCTCCACAGGGGCAGGATCCAATGAAAAACTGTTTTTT.

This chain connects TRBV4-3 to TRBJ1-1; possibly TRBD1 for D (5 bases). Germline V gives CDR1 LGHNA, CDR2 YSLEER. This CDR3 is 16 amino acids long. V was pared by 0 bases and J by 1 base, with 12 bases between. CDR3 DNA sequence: TGCGCCAGCAGCCAAGAATCAGGGATGCCGAACACTGAAGCTTTCTTT. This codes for CASSQESGMPNTEAFF.

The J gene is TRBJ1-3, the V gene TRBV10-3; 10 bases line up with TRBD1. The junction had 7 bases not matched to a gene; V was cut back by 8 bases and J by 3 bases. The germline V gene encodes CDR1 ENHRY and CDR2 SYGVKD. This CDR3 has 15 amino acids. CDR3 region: CAISRQGANGNTIYF. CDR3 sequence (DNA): TGTGCCATCTCCCGACAGGGGGCGAATGGAAACACCATATATTTT.

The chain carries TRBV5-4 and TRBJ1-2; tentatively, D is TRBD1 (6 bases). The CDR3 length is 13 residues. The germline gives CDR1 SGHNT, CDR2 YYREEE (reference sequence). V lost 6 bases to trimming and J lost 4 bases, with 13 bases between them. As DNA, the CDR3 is TGTGCCAGCAACTCGGGGGGGGCCTATGGCTACACCTTC. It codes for CASNSGGAYGYTF.

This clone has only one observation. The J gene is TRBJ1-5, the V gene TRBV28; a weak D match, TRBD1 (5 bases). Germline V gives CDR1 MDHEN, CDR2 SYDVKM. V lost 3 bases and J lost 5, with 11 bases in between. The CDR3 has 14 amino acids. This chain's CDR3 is CASSLPGGHQPQHF. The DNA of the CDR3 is TGTGCCAGCAGTTTGCCGGGGGGACATCAGCCCCAGCATTTT.

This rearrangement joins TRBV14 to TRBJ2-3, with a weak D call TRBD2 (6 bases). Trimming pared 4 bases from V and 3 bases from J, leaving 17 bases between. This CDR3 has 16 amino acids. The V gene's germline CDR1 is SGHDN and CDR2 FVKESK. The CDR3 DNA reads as TGTGCCAGCAGCCGAGGAGGGGCCTGGGGGACAGATACGCAGTATTTT. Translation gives CASSRGGAWGTDTQYF.

DNA of the CDR3: TGCGCCAGCAGCTTAACTAGCGGGAGCTATGGCGGGGAGCTGTTTTTT. This gives the protein CASSLTSGSYGGELFF. The rearrangement links TRBV5-1 to TRBJ2-2, with 11 positions matching TRBD2. V was clipped by 2 bases and J by 7 bases; unmatched bases: 7. The CDR3 extends over 16 amino acids. Per germline, CDR1 SGHRS and CDR2 YFSETQ.

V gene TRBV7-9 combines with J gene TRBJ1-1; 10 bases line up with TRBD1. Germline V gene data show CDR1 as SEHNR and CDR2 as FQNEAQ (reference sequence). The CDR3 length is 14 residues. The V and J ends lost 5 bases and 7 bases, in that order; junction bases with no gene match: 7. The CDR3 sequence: CASSGDGTGDEAFF. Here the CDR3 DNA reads TGTGCCAGCAGCGGAGACGGGACAGGGGATGAAGCTTTCTTT.

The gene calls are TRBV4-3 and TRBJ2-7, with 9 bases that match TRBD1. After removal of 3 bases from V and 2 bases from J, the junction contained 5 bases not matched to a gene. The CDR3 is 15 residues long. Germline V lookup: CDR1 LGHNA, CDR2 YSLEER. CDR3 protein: CASSHRQGGAYEQYF. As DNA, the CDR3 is TGCGCCAGCAGCCATCGACAGGGGGGAGCCTACGAGCAGTACTTC.

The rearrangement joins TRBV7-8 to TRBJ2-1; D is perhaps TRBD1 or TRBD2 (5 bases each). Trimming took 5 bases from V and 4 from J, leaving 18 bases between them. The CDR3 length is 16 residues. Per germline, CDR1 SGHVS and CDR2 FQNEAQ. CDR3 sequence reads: CASSGHGDQRYNEQFF. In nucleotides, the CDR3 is TGTGCCAGCAGCGGCCACGGGGACCAGCGTTACAATGAGCAGTTCTTC.

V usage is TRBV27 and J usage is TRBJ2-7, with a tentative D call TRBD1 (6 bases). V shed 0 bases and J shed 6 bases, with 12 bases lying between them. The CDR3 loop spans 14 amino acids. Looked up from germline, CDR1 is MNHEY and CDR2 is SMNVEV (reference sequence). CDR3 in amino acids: CASSLSLGRGEQYF. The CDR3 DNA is TGTGCCAGCAGTTTATCGTTGGGCAGGGGCGAGCAGTACTTC.

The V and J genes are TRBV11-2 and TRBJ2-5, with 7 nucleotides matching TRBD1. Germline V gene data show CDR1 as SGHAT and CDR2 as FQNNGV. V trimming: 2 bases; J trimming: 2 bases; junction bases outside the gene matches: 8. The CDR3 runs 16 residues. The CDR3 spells CASSLYRGTVQETQYF. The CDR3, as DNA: TGTGCCAGCAGCTTATACAGAGGGACAGTTCAAGAGACCCAGTACTTC. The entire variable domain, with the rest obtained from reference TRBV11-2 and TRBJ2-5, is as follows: EAGVAQSPRYKIIEKRQSVAFWCNPISGHATLYWYQQILGQGPKLLIQFQNNGVVDDSQLPKDRFSAERLKGVDSTLKIQPAKLEDSAVYLCASSLYRGTVQETQYFGPGTRLLVL.

The CDR3 reads CASSRRDRGPAGASYNEQFF. The CDR3 DNA follows: TGTGCCAGCAGCCGGAGGGACAGGGGGCCAGCGGGAGCCTCCTACAATGAGCAGTTCTTC. The chain uses TRBV3-1 (or the pseudogene TRBV3-2) and TRBJ2-1; 12 bases agree with TRBD1. V gave up 4 bases and J gave up 0 bases; unmatched junction bases: 13. CDR3 length: 20 residues. Germline V CDR1 and CDR2: LGHDT, YNNKEL (reference sequence).

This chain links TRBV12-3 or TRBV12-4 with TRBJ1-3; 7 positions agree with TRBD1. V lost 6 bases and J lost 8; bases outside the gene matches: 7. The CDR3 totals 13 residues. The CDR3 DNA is TGTGCCAGCAGCTTGACAGGGTTAGACACCATATATTTT. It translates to CASSLTGLDTIYF.

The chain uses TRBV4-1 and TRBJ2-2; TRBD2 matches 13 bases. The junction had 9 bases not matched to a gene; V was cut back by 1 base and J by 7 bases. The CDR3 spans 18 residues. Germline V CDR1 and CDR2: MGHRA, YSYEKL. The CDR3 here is CASSQAPLAGGPDGELFF. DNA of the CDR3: TGCGCCAGCAGCCAAGCCCCACTAGCGGGGGGGCCGGACGGGGAGCTGTTTTTT.

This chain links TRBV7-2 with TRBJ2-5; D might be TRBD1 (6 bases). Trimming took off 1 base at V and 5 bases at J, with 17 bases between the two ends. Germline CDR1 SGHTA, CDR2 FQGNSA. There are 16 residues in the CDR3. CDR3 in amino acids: CASSLEGAGARETQYF. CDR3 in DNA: TGTGCCAGCAGCTTAGAAGGTGCAGGGGCGAGGGAGACCCAGTACTTC.

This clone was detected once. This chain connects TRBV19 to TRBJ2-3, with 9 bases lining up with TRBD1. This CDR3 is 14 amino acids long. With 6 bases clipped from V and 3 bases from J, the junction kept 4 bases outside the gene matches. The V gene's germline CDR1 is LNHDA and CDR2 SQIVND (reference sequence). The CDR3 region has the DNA TGTGCCAGTAGAGAACAGGGGGCTACAGATACGCAGTATTTT. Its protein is CASREQGATDTQYF.

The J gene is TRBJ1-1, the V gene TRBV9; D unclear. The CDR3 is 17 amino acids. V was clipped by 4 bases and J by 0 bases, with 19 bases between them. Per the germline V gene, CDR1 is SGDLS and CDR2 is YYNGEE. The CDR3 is CASSPGQSSGVNTEAFF. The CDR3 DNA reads TGTGCCAGCAGCCCTGGGCAGTCCTCTGGAGTGAACACTGAAGCTTTCTTT.

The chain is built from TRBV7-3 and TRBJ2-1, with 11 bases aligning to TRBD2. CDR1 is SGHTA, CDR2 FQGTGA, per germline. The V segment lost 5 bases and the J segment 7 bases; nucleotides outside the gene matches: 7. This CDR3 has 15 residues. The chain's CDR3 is CASSVTSGRINEQFF. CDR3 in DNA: TGTGCCAGCAGCGTCACTAGCGGGAGAATTAATGAGCAGTTCTTC.

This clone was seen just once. CDR3 coding DNA: TGTGCCAGCAGCGTAGGGGAGGGCCGTATCAATGAGCAGTTCTTC. Protein sequence: CASSVGEGRINEQFF. This chain joins TRBV9 and TRBJ2-1; 7 bases fit TRBD2. Germline V gene data show CDR1 as SGDLS and CDR2 as YYNGEE. The CDR3 has 15 amino acids. The junction had 6 bases not matched to a gene; V was cut back by 0 bases and J by 6 bases.

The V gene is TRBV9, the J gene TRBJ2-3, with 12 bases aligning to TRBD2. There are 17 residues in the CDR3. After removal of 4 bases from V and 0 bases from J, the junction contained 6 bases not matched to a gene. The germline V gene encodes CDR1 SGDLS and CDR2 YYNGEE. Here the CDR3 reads CASSTSGGPSSTDTQYF. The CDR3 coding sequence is TGTGCCAGCAGCACTAGCGGGGGGCCTTCTAGCACAGATACGCAGTATTTT. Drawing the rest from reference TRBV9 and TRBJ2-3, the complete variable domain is DSGVTQTPKHLITATGQRVTLRCSPRSGDLSVYWYQQSLDQGLQFLIQYYNGEERAKGNILERFSAQQFPDLHSELNLSSLELGDSALYFCASSTSGGPSSTDTQYFGPGTRLTVL.

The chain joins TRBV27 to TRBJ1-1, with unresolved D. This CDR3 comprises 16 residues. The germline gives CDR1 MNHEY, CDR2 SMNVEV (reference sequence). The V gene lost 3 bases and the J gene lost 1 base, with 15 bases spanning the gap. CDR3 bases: TGTGCCAGCAGTTTGGTCTCGCCTGTCGGGAACACTGAAGCTTTCTTT. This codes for CASSLVSPVGNTEAFF.

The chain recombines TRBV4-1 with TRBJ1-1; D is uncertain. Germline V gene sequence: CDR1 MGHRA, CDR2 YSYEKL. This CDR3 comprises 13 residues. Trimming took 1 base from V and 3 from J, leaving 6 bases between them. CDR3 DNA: TGCGCCAGCAGCCAAGGGTGGGACACTGAAGCTTTCTTT. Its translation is CASSQGWDTEAFF.

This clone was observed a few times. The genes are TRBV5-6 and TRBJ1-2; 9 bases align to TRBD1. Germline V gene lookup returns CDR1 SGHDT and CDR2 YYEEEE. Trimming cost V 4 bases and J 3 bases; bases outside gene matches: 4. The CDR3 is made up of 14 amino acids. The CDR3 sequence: CASSEGQGYYGYTF. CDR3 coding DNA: TGTGCCAGCAGCGAGGGACAGGGATACTATGGCTACACCTTC.

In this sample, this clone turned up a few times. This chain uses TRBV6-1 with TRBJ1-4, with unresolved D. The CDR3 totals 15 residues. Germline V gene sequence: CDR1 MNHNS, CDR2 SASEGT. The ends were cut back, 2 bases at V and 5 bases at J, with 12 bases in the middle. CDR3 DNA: TGTGCCAGCAGTGAAAACGAAGGCTCCAATGAAAAACTGTTTTTT. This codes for CASSENEGSNEKLFF.

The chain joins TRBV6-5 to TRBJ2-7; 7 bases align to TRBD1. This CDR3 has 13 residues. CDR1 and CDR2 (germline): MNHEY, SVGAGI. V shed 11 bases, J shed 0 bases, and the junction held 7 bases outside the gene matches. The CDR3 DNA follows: TGTGCCGTAAACAGGGGACCCTCCTACGAGCAGTACTTC. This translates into CAVNRGPSYEQYF.

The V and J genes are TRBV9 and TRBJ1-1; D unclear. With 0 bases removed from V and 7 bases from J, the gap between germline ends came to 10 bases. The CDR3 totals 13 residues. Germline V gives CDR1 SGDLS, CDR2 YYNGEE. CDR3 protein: CASSVGGNSEAFF. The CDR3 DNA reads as TGTGCCAGCAGCGTAGGAGGGAATAGTGAAGCTTTCTTT. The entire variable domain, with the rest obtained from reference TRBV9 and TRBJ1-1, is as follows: DSGVTQTPKHLITATGQRVTLRCSPRSGDLSVYWYQQSLDQGLQFLIQYYNGEERAKGNILERFSAQQFPDLHSELNLSSLELGDSALYFCASSVGGNSEAFFGQGTRLTVV.